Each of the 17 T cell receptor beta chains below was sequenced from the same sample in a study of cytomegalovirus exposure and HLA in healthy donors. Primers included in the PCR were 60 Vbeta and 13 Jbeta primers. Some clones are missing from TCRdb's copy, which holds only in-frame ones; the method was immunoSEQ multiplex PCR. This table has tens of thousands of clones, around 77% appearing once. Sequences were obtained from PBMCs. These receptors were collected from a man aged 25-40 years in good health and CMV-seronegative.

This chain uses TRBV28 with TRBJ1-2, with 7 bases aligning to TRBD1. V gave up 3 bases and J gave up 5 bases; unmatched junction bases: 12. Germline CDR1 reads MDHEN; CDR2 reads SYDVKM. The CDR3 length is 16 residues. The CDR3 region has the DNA TGTGCCAGCAGTTTGGGTGGGGGACAGTGGTCATATGGCTACACCTTC. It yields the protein CASSLGGGQWSYGYTF.

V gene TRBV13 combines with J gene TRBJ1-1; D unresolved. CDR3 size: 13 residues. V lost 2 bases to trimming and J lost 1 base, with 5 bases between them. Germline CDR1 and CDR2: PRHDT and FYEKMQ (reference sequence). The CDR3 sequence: CASSLTGNTEAFF. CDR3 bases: TGTGCCAGCAGCTTAACGGGGAACACTGAAGCTTTCTTT.

This chain's CDR3 is CVSALQGTTEAFF. CDR3 bases: TGTGTCTCAGCGCTACAGGGGACCACTGAAGCTTTCTTT. This sequence joins TRBV6-5 and TRBJ1-1; 7 positions agree with TRBD1. This CDR3 spans 13 amino acids. Looked up from germline, CDR1 is MNHEY and CDR2 is SVGAGI.

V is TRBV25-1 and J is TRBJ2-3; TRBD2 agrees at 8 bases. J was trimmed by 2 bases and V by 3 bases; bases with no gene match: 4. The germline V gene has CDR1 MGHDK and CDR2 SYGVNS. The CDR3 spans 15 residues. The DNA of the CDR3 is TGTGCCAGCAGTGACCTTAGCGGGATCACAGATACGCAGTATTTT. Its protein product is CASSDLSGITDTQYF.

The CDR3: CASSGGGLLHEQFF. DNA for the CDR3: TGCGCCAGCAGTGGGGGGGGACTTCTCCATGAGCAGTTCTTC. The chain has TRBV5-1 and TRBJ2-1; 7 nucleotides match TRBD2. Germline CDR1 SGHRS, CDR2 YFSETQ. This CDR3 has 14 residues. The ends lost 5 bases at V and 8 bases at J; junction bases unmatched: 10.

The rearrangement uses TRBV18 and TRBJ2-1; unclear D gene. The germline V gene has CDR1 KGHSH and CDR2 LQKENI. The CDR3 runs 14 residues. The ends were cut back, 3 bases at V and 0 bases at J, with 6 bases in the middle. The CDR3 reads CASSPGHSYNEQFF. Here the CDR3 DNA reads TGTGCCAGCTCACCGGGCCACTCCTACAATGAGCAGTTCTTC.

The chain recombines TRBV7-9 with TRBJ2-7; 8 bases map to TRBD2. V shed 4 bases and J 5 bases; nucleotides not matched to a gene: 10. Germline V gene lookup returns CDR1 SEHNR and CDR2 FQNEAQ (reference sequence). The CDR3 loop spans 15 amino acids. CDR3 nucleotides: TGTGCCAGCAGCTCATCCGGGACTAGAGGCCACGAGCAGTACTTC. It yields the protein CASSSSGTRGHEQYF.

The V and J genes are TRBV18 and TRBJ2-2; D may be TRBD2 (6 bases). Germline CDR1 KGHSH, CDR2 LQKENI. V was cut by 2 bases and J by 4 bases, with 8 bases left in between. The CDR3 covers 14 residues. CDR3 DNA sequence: TGTGCCAGCTCACCAGGGACTTCCACCGGGGAGCTGTTTTTT. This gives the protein CASSPGTSTGELFF.

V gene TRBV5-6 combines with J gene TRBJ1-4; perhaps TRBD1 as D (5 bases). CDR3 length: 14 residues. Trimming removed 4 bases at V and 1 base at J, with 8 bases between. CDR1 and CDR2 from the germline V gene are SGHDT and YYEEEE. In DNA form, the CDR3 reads TGTGCCAGCAGCCGCACAGGAACTAATGAAAAACTGTTTTTT. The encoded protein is CASSRTGTNEKLFF.

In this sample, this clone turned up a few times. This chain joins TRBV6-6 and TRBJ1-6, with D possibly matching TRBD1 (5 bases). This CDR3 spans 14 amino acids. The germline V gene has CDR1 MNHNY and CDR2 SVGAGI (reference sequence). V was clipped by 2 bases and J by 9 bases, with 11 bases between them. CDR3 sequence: CASSYAAGPSPLHF. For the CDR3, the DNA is TGTGCCAGCAGTTACGCAGCAGGGCCTTCACCCCTCCACTTT.

CDR3 in DNA: TGTGCCAGTAGGTTATCGACTAATGAAAAACTGTTTTTT. Encoded protein: CASRLSTNEKLFF. V usage is TRBV19 and J usage is TRBJ1-4; D gene ambiguous. This CDR3 region has 13 residues. V lost 6 bases and J lost 2, with 7 bases in between. Looked up from germline, CDR1 is LNHDA and CDR2 is SQIVND (reference sequence).

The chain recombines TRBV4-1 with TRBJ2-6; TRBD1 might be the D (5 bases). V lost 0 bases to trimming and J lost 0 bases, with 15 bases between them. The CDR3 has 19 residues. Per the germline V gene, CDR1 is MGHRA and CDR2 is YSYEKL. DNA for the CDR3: TGCGCCAGCAGCCAAGATCAGGGAAATTGGTTCTCTGGGGCCAACGTCCTGACTTTC. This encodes CASSQDQGNWFSGANVLTF.

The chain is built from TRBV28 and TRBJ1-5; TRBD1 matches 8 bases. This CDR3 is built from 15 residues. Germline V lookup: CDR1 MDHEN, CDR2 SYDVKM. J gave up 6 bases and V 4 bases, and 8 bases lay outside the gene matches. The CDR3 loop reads CASSSTGGGIQPQHF. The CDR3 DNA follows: TGTGCCAGCAGTTCCACAGGGGGAGGAATTCAGCCCCAGCATTTT.

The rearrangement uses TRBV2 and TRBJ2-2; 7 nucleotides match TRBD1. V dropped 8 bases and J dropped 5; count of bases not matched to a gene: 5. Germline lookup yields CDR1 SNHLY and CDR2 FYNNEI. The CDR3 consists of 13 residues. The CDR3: CASGYRGTGELFF. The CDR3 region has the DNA TGTGCCAGCGGATACAGGGGTACCGGGGAGCTGTTTTTT.

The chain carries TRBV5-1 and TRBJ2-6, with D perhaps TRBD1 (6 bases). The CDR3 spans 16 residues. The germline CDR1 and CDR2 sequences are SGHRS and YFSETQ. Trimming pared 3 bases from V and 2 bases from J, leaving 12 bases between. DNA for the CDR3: TGCGCCAGCAGCTCACCTACAGGGACTGGGGCCAACGTCCTGACTTTC. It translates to CASSSPTGTGANVLTF.

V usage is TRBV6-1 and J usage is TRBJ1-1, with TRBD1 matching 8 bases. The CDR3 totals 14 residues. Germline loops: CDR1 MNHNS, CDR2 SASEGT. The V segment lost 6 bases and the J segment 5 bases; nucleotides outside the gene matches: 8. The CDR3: CASSLQGAGTEAFF. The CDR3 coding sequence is TGTGCCAGCAGCCTTCAGGGGGCAGGTACTGAAGCTTTCTTT.

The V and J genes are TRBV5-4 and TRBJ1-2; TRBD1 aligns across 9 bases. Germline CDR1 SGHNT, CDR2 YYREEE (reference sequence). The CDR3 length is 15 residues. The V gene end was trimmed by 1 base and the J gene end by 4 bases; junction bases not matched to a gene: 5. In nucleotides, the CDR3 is TGTGCCAGCAGCTTGAGGACAGGGGCGGGCTATGGCTACACCTTC. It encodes CASSLRTGAGYGYTF.